This T cell receptor beta chain is from a study of cytomegalovirus exposure and HLA in healthy donors. This CDR3 comprises 15 residues. The germline gives CDR1 MGHRA, CDR2 YSYEKL. With V trimmed by 4 bases and J by 5 bases, 8 bases remained unmatched. The PCR contained 60 Vbeta and 13 Jbeta primers. Libraries were prepared by immunoSEQ multiplex PCR; TCRdb keeps only in-frame clonotypes and omits some of them. The sample records under 200,000 clones, approximately 80% being singletons. Input material: PBMCs. This chain links TRBV4-1 with TRBJ2-5; TRBD1 agrees at 9 bases. This clonotype was obtained from a woman between 18 and 29 years old in good health and CMV-seronegative. CDR3: CASSPQQGAVETQYF. CDR3 DNA: TGCGCCAGCAGCCCGCAACAGGGGGCGGTGGAGACCCAGTACTTC.